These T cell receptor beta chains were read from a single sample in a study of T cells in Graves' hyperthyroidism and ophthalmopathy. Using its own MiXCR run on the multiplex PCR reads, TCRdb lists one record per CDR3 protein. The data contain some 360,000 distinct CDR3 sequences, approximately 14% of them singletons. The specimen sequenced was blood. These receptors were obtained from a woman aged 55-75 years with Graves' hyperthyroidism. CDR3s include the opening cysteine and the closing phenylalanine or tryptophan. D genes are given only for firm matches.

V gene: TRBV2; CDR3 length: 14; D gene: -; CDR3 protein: CASGGHRTTYEQYF
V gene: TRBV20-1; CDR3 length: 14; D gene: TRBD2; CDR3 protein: CSALTSEKHNEQFF
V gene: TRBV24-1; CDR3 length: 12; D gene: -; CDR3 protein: CATSDSLGVQYF
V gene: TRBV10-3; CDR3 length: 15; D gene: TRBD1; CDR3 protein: CAISSGTGINTEAFF
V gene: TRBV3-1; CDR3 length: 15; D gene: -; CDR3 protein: CASSQGSGSQETQYF
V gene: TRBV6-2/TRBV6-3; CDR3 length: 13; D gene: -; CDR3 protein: CASSDGTSLEQYF
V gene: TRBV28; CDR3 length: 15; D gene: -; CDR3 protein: CASSPTYPMNTEAFF
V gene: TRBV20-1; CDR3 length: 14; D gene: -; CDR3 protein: CSAPLQGRTYEQYF
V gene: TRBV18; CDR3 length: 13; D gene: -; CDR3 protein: CASSLNREYGYTF
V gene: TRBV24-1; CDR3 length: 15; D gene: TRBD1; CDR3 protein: CATSDPRQGSYEQYF
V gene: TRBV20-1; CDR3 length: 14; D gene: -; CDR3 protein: CSAREDTGLWAAFF
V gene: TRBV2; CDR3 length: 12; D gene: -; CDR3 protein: CASSERGPPQHF
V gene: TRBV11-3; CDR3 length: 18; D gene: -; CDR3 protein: CASSLDGSAQAFYNEQFF
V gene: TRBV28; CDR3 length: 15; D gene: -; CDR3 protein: CASSLNLGGLYGYTF
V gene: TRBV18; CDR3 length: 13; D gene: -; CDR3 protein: CASSPPAGETQYF
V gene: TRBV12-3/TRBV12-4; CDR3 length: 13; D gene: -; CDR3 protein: CASTLDWAREAFF
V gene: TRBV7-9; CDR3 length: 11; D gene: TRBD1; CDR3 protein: CASSGGQGVVF
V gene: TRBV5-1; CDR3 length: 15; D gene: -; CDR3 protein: CASSLAGPDTGTQYF
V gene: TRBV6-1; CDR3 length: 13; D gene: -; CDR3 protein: CASRGIPGDEQFF
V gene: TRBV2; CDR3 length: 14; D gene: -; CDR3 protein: CASSRSGNTGELFF
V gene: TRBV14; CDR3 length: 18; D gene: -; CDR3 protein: CASSQDQEPYSGKNIQYF
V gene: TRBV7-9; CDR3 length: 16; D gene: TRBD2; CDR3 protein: CASSKIAGPPPYEQYF
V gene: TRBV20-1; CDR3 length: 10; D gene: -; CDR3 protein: CSARLQEAFF